Each of the 26 T cell receptor beta chains below was sequenced from the same sample in a study of blood T cell repertoires in COVID-19. The data were produced by immunoSEQ multiplex PCR, yet TCRdb's version contains in-frame clones alone and is incomplete. The data hold around 250,000 clones, with around 84% observed a single time. Input material: peripheral blood. All receptors derive from a woman between 40 and 50 years old who had recovered from COVID-19.

This chain uses TRBV30 with TRBJ2-5, with D possibly TRBD2 on 5 matching bases. V lost 0 bases and J 5 bases, leaving 10 bases between the germline ends. CDR3 size: 13 residues. CDR1 and CDR2 (germline): GTSNPN, SVGIG (reference sequence). The CDR3 loop is CAWSVGIGETQYF. The DNA for the CDR3 is TGTGCCTGGAGTGTCGGGATCGGCGAGACCCAGTACTTC.

To note about this clone: At the DNA level, this CDR3 is encoded by other sequences in the same sample as well. The chain recombines TRBV7-9 with TRBJ1-6, with D possibly being TRBD1 (5 bases). The CDR3 covers 14 residues. The germline gives CDR1 SEHNR, CDR2 FQNEAQ (reference sequence). V was pared by 1 base and J by 7 bases, with 8 bases between. Here the CDR3 DNA reads TGTGCCAGCAGCTTAGGACAGCCGAATTCACCCCTCCACTTT. This encodes CASSLGQPNSPLHF. Full variable domain (rest looked up from reference TRBV7-9 and TRBJ1-6): DTGVSQNPRHKITKRGQNVTFRCDPISEHNRLYWYRQTLGQGPEFLTYFQNEAQLEKSRLLSDRFSAERPKGSFSTLEIQRTEQGDSAMYLCASSLGQPNSPLHFGNGTRLTVT.

The table lists this clone with a few counts. The chain joins TRBV7-6 to TRBJ1-5, with D unclear. Germline loops: CDR1 SGHVS, CDR2 FNYEAQ. There are 14 residues in the CDR3. The V and J ends lost 5 bases and 7 bases respectively, with 15 bases between them. The CDR3 is CASSALWGGQPQHF. CDR3 in DNA: TGTGCCAGCAGCGCATTATGGGGAGGGCAGCCCCAGCATTTT.

The chain carries TRBV5-1 and TRBJ2-1, with D possibly TRBD1 on 6 matching bases. V lost 4 bases and J lost 4, with 15 bases in between. Per the germline V gene, CDR1 is SGHRS and CDR2 is YFSETQ. The length of the CDR3 is 15 residues. The CDR3 region has the DNA TGCGCCAGCAGCCCGGACCCCGGACAGTACAATGAGCAGTTCTTC. This sequence encodes CASSPDPGQYNEQFF.

The genes are TRBV5-4 and TRBJ2-5; 12 bases fit TRBD2. V lost 4 bases, J lost 3 bases, and 4 bases stayed unmatched. This CDR3 spans 15 amino acids. CDR1 SGHNT and CDR2 YYREEE come from the germline V gene (reference sequence). The CDR3 region is CASSPSGGAKETQYF. The DNA for the CDR3 is TGTGCCAGCAGCCCTAGCGGGGGGGCAAAAGAGACCCAGTACTTC.

This chain links TRBV6-5 with TRBJ1-5; the match to TRBD1 covers 8 bases. Germline-derived CDR1 and CDR2 are MNHEY and SVGAGI. The CDR3 totals 12 residues. The ends lost 8 bases at V and 16 bases at J; junction bases unmatched: 13. For the CDR3, the DNA is TGTGCCAGCGGGACAGGTCCTTCAATCCTTCATTTT. This codes for CASGTGPSILHF.

This chain uses TRBV19 with TRBJ1-5, with D hard to call. The CDR3 spans 17 residues. Germline V gives CDR1 LNHDA, CDR2 SQIVND (reference sequence). V was trimmed by 8 bases and J by 0 bases, leaving 20 bases between them. Here the CDR3 DNA reads TGTGCCAGTTGTAGTATAATTAGCCCAAATAGCAATCAGCCCCAGCATTTT. Translation: CASCSIISPNSNQPQHF.

Here the CDR3 reads CASSIGDRVIQPQHF. DNA of the CDR3: TGTGCCAGTAGTATAGGAGACAGGGTGATTCAGCCCCAGCATTTT. The chain is built from TRBV19 and TRBJ1-5; the match to TRBD1 covers 7 bases. CDR1 and CDR2 (germline): LNHDA, SQIVND (reference sequence). The junction had 6 bases not matched to a gene; V was cut back by 1 base and J by 6 bases. This CDR3 contains 15 residues.

The chain recombines TRBV7-6 with TRBJ2-1, with TRBD1 matching over 7 bases. Germline values: CDR1 SGHVS, CDR2 FNYEAQ. The CDR3 has 15 amino acids. Trimming removed 5 bases from V and 9 bases from J; junction bases left unmatched: 13. The DNA for the CDR3 is TGTGCCAGCAGCCCAGGGGACAGTAAATCCACTGAGCAGTTCTTC. Residues: CASSPGDSKSTEQFF.

J is TRBJ1-2 and V is TRBV28, with D maybe TRBD1 (6 bases). The V and J ends lost 2 bases and 7 bases respectively, with 14 bases between them. The CDR3 spans 14 residues. Germline-derived CDR1 and CDR2 are MDHEN and SYDVKM. The chain's CDR3 is CASSLAGAGPGYTF. Written as DNA, the CDR3 is TGTGCCAGCAGTTTAGCGGGGGCAGGGCCTGGCTACACCTTC.

In its sample, this clone was seen once. The rearrangement links TRBV7-2 to TRBJ2-1; the match to TRBD2 covers 14 bases. The junction had 6 bases not matched to a gene; V was cut back by 5 bases and J by 6 bases. The CDR3 loop spans 16 amino acids. Per the germline V gene, CDR1 is SGHTA and CDR2 is FQGNSA. CDR3 bases: TGTGCCAGCAGCCTCCGGACTAGCGGGGGGACCAATGAGCAGTTCTTC. It specifies CASSLRTSGGTNEQFF.

The chain is built from TRBV6-5 and TRBJ1-6, with 7 bases that match TRBD1. CDR1 is MNHEY and CDR2 is SVGAGI in the germline V gene. The ends lost 7 bases at V and 9 bases at J; junction bases unmatched: 9. This CDR3 is 14 amino acids long. The DNA of the CDR3 is TGTGCCAGCACCTCCGACAGGGACACTTCACCCCTCCACTTT. It specifies CASTSDRDTSPLHF.

Worth noting for this clone: This could be a read error, since a much larger clone is one nucleotide away. The chain is built from TRBV7-9 and TRBJ1-5; 8 bases are a match to TRBD1. CDR1 and CDR2 (germline): SEHNR, FQNEAQ (reference sequence). The trim removed 5 bases at V and 5 bases at J, leaving 2 bases unmatched. The CDR3 is made up of 13 amino acids. The CDR3 region has the DNA TGTGCCAGCAGCCTGACAGGGGATCAGCCCCAGCATTTT. Amino acids: CASSLTGDQPQHF.

This rearrangement joins TRBV27 to TRBJ1-2; tentatively, D is TRBD1 (5 bases). The CDR3 consists of 15 residues. Germline CDR1 is MNHEY and CDR2 is SMNVEV (reference sequence). Trimming left V 0 bases short and J 4 bases short, with 12 bases between. The CDR3 protein is CASSLSGGGIYGYTF. DNA of the CDR3: TGTGCCAGCAGTTTATCCGGGGGTGGGATCTATGGCTACACCTTC.

The genes are TRBV5-1 and TRBJ1-6; tentatively, D is TRBD1 (5 bases). The germline V gene encodes CDR1 SGHRS and CDR2 YFSETQ. The CDR3 totals 14 residues. V lost 4 bases and J lost 8, with 13 bases in between. The CDR3 region has the DNA TGCGCCAGCAGCCCGGGACTCGGGGATTCACCCCTCCACTTT. Its translation: CASSPGLGDSPLHF. Looking up the rest from reference TRBV5-1 and TRBJ1-6 gives the full variable domain: KAGVTQTPRYLIKTRGQQVTLSCSPISGHRSVSWYQQTPGQGLQFLFEYFSETQRNKGNFPGRFSGRQFSNSRSEMNVSTLELGDSALYLCASSPGLGDSPLHFGNGTRLTVT.

This chain joins TRBV4-1 and TRBJ1-6; 10 positions agree with TRBD1. CDR1 and CDR2 from the germline V gene are MGHRA and YSYEKL. CDR3 length equals 18 residues. Losses at the gene ends were 0 bases for V and 7 bases for J; bases not matched to a gene: 9. The CDR3 DNA reads TGCGCCAGCAGCCAAGATAGGTCCAAGGGACAGGGGAATTCACCCCTCCACTTT. The encoded protein is CASSQDRSKGQGNSPLHF.

The chain couples TRBV28 to TRBJ1-3, with TRBD1 matching 9 bases. Germline CDR1 is MDHEN and CDR2 is SYDVKM. The CDR3 sequence is 16 residues long. The V and J ends lost 7 bases and 2 bases, in that order; junction bases with no gene match: 9. This CDR3 reads CASKSYRGQAGNTIYF. The CDR3 DNA sequence: TGTGCCAGCAAATCGTACAGGGGGCAGGCTGGAAACACCATATATTTT.

Written as DNA, the CDR3 is TGCGCCAGCAGCTTGGCGGGGGGAGACGGCTACACCTTC. Residues: CASSLAGGDGYTF. The chain links TRBV5-1 to TRBJ1-2, with D perhaps TRBD1 (5 bases). The V gene lost 0 bases and the J gene lost 8 bases, with 11 bases spanning the gap. The germline CDR1 and CDR2 sequences are SGHRS and YFSETQ. The CDR3 is made up of 13 amino acids. The entire variable domain, with the rest obtained from reference TRBV5-1 and TRBJ1-2, is as follows: KAGVTQTPRYLIKTRGQQVTLSCSPISGHRSVSWYQQTPGQGLQFLFEYFSETQRNKGNFPGRFSGRQFSNSRSEMNVSTLELGDSALYLCASSLAGGDGYTFGSGTRLTVV.

This rearrangement joins TRBV2 to TRBJ2-5, with D perhaps matching TRBD1 (6 bases). This CDR3 comprises 14 residues. V was clipped by 5 bases and J by 4 bases, with 14 bases between them. Germline V CDR1 and CDR2: SNHLY, FYNNEI. The chain's CDR3 is CASSYRDLGETQYF. In nucleotides, the CDR3 is TGTGCCAGCAGTTACAGGGACCTCGGAGAGACCCAGTACTTC.

The chain employs TRBV11-2 and TRBJ2-2; TRBD1 matches at 8 bases. The germline CDR1 and CDR2 sequences are SGHAT and FQNNGV. CDR3 length: 15 amino acids. The J segment lost 6 bases and the V segment lost 1 base, leaving 4 bases of the junction unmatched. The CDR3 sequence is CASSLAQGAAGELFF. The DNA for the CDR3 is TGTGCCAGCAGCTTAGCGCAGGGGGCGGCCGGGGAGCTGTTTTTT.

This clone occurred once. This chain joins TRBV5-1 and TRBJ2-7; D is unclear. V lost 2 bases to trimming and J lost 5 bases, with 20 bases between them. CDR1 is SGHRS and CDR2 is YFSETQ in the germline V gene. This CDR3 has 16 amino acids. Written as DNA, the CDR3 is TGCGCCAGCAGCTTCGACCCGAGTTATGTGGGCGACGAGCAGTACTTC. Protein sequence: CASSFDPSYVGDEQYF.

The chain carries TRBV6-1 and TRBJ1-5; D ambiguous. CDR1 MNHNS and CDR2 SASEGT come from the germline V gene. There are 13 residues in the CDR3. V was shortened by 0 bases and J by 7 bases, with 7 bases between the two germline ends. CDR3 in amino acids: CASSEAFGQPQHF. The DNA for the CDR3 is TGTGCCAGCAGTGAAGCTTTCGGGCAGCCCCAGCATTTT.

V and J are TRBV19 and TRBJ2-2; unclear D gene. Germline V lookup: CDR1 LNHDA, CDR2 SQIVND (reference sequence). CDR3 size: 16 residues. V dropped 4 bases and J dropped 4 bases, with 16 bases sitting between them. The CDR3 protein is CASSTPTARLTGELFF. DNA for the CDR3: TGTGCCAGTAGTACACCCACCGCCAGGCTCACCGGGGAGCTGTTTTTT.

This chain connects TRBV5-5 to TRBJ1-5; 8 nucleotides align to TRBD1. Germline V lookup: CDR1 SGHKS, CDR2 YYEKEE (reference sequence). CDR3 length: 14 amino acids. Trimming at V came to 3 bases and at J to 4 bases, leaving 3 bases not matched to a gene. The CDR3 region is CASSSGTGNQPQHF. The CDR3 region has the DNA TGTGCCAGCAGCTCCGGGACAGGAAATCAGCCCCAGCATTTT.

In regard to this clone: Sequence at one end of the junction differs from germline and may be a read error. This chain joins TRBV2 and TRBJ2-5; TRBD1 agrees at 7 bases. CDR3 length: 14 residues. Germline CDR1 reads SNHLY; CDR2 reads FYNNEI. CDR3 residues: CASREATGQETQYF. The DNA of the CDR3 is TGTGCCAGCAGGGAAGCGACAGGGCAAGAGACCCAGTACTTC.

This clone was recorded at least ten times. V is TRBV2 and J is TRBJ1-1; 7 positions agree with TRBD1. CDR3 length: 18 amino acids. After removal of 0 bases from V and 2 bases from J, the junction contained 12 bases not matched to a gene. Germline V lookup: CDR1 SNHLY, CDR2 FYNNEI. CDR3 in DNA: TGTGCCAGCAGTGAAGCGCGGTGGGACAGCCGATTCAACACTGAAGCTTTCTTT. This encodes CASSEARWDSRFNTEAFF.